Following are 13 T cell receptor beta chains from one sample sequenced in a study of vaccination and CD4 T cells after COVID-19. The Oncomine TCR Beta short-read assay sequenced DNA from cultured CD4+ T cells. TCRdb redid the calling of the PCR reads with MiXCR, one entry per CDR3 protein. In the table there are 17,000 or so distinct CDR3 sequences, 20% to 25% of which are singletons. These receptors' antigens are unknown. As to treatment: 10-day PBMC culture with coronavirus spike peptide pools or control peptides (ViraFEST assay). Sequencing used cultured CD4+ T cells from blood. These receptor sequences come from a human donor with COVID-19.

This chain connects TRBV5-1 to TRBJ2-3; tentative D call: TRBD1 (5 bases). V was cut by 1 base and J by 2 bases, with 11 bases left in between. This CDR3 spans 15 amino acids. Germline CDR1 and CDR2: SGHRS and YFSETQ. The CDR3: CASSLRGTTTDTQYF. The CDR3 region has the DNA TGCGCCAGCAGCTTGAGGGGCACTACCACAGATACGCAGTATTTT.

This clonotype occurred a few times. V usage is TRBV6-1 and J usage is TRBJ2-1; D remains ambiguous. Trimming shortened V by 6 bases and J by 7 bases, and 10 bases separated the two germline ends. This CDR3 comprises 12 residues. Per germline, CDR1 MNHNS and CDR2 SASEGT. In DNA, the CDR3 is TGTGCCAGCAGACACCTGGCGAATGAGCAGTTCTTC. It is translated as CASRHLANEQFF.

This clonotype was detected only a few times. The chain links TRBV2 to TRBJ1-1, with 8 bases that match TRBD1. V trimming: 6 bases; J trimming: 4 bases; junction bases outside the gene matches: 10. The CDR3 has 15 amino acids. The V gene's germline CDR1 is SNHLY and CDR2 FYNNEI. The CDR3: CASSRNPQGGTEAFF. In DNA, the CDR3 is TGTGCCAGCAGCAGAAACCCACAGGGGGGCACTGAAGCTTTCTTT.

In its sample, this clonotype was seen once. This rearrangement joins TRBV2 to TRBJ1-6; D unresolved. V gave up 6 bases and J gave up 6 bases, with 15 bases separating them. Germline values: CDR1 SNHLY, CDR2 FYNNEI. CDR3 size: 15 residues. The CDR3 DNA reads as TGTGCCAGCAGCCCAATGTCCGATGGTAATTCACCCCTCCACTTT. This gives the protein CASSPMSDGNSPLHF.

This clonotype was seen only a few times. V usage is TRBV7-2 and J usage is TRBJ1-1; D unresolved. The V gene lost 5 bases and the J gene lost 1 base, with 8 bases spanning the gap. The CDR3 covers 13 residues. Germline loops: CDR1 SGHTA, CDR2 FQGNSA. The DNA for the CDR3 is TGTGCCAGCAGCGTTCAAGAGAACACTGAAGCTTTCTTT. It specifies CASSVQENTEAFF.

This clonotype was seen a handful of times. The rearrangement links TRBV5-4 to TRBJ2-1; 10 bases fit TRBD2. The CDR3 contains 16 residues. The V segment lost 4 bases and the J segment 7 bases; nucleotides outside the gene matches: 11. Germline assignment: CDR1 SGHNT and CDR2 YYREEE (reference sequence). Written as DNA, the CDR3 is TGTGCCAGCAGCATCCCGGGGCTAGCGGGGGCTAATGAGCAGTTCTTC. Its translation is CASSIPGLAGANEQFF.

The rearrangement uses TRBV28 and TRBJ2-3, with a weak D call TRBD2 (7 bases). This CDR3 is built from 15 residues. V was shortened by 5 bases and J by 5 bases, with 17 bases between the two germline ends. Germline assignment: CDR1 MDHEN and CDR2 SYDVKM. The CDR3 region is CASSPRGGVKDTQYF. The CDR3 DNA is TGTGCCAGCAGTCCGAGGGGGGGCGTTAAAGATACGCAGTATTTT.

V is TRBV19 and J is TRBJ2-4, with TRBD1 matching over 9 bases. The germline CDR1 and CDR2 sequences are LNHDA and SQIVND (reference sequence). The junction had 4 bases not matched to a gene; V was cut back by 5 bases and J by 5 bases. The CDR3 extends over 14 amino acids. The CDR3 loop is CASSPRQGENIQYF. CDR3 nucleotides: TGTGCCAGTAGTCCTCGACAGGGGGAAAACATTCAGTACTTC.

The V gene is TRBV7-2, the J gene TRBJ2-7, with 8 nucleotides matching TRBD2. Germline V gene lookup returns CDR1 SGHTA and CDR2 FQGNSA. The CDR3 has 17 amino acids. V lost 0 bases to trimming and J lost 1 base; unmatched junction nucleotides: 8. The CDR3 protein is CASSLARAGGGSYEQYF. The CDR3 DNA sequence: TGTGCCAGCAGCTTAGCGAGGGCGGGGGGAGGGTCCTACGAGCAGTACTTC.

The rearrangement joins TRBV12-3 or TRBV12-4 to TRBJ1-6; D is perhaps TRBD1 (5 bases). The CDR3 has 18 residues. V dropped 5 bases and J dropped 4 bases, with 21 bases sitting between them. The CDR3 here is CASSPRVVKQAYNSPLHF. In DNA form, the CDR3 reads TGTGCCAGCAGTCCCAGGGTCGTTAAGCAGGCTTATAATTCACCCCTCCACTTT.

This clonotype occurred a few times. The chain uses TRBV5-6 and TRBJ2-7, with D unresolved. V lost 0 bases and J 1 base, leaving 11 bases between the germline ends. The CDR3 sequence is 15 residues long. Per the germline V gene, CDR1 is SGHDT and CDR2 is YYEEEE. The CDR3 bases are TGTGCCAGCAGCTTGGAAGTGAGTAATTCCTACGAGCAGTACTTC. It specifies CASSLEVSNSYEQYF.

The table lists this clonotype with a few counts. V is TRBV19 and J is TRBJ1-3, with TRBD1 matching over 10 bases. V dropped 8 bases and J dropped 2; count of bases not matched to a gene: 6. Per the germline V gene, CDR1 is LNHDA and CDR2 is SQIVND (reference sequence). The CDR3 has 15 residues. The CDR3 is CASRGQGTAGNTIYF. The CDR3 nucleotides read TGTGCCAGTCGGGGACAGGGGACCGCTGGAAACACCATATATTTT.

In its sample, this clonotype was seen a few times. The chain is built from TRBV5-1 and TRBJ1-2; a weak D match, TRBD1 (5 bases). The CDR3 totals 16 residues. Trimming stripped 1 base from V and 4 bases from J, with 17 bases between. Germline values: CDR1 SGHRS, CDR2 YFSETQ. The CDR3 region is CASSLSIDRARYGYTF. CDR3 in DNA: TGCGCCAGCAGCTTGTCTATCGACAGAGCGCGCTATGGCTACACCTTC.